This entry lists 22 T cell receptor beta chains sequenced from one sample in a study of blood T cell repertoires in COVID-19. Some clones are missing from TCRdb's copy, which holds only in-frame ones; the method was immunoSEQ multiplex PCR. The table shows about 200,000 clones, with under 90% occurring only once. The source material was peripheral blood. These receptor sequences come from a man aged 60-69 years who had recovered from COVID-19.

This chain connects TRBV3-1 (or the pseudogene TRBV3-2) to TRBJ1-3; D possibly corresponds to TRBD1 (5 bases). Germline V lookup: CDR1 LGHDT, CDR2 YNNKEL (reference sequence). The CDR3 contains 18 residues. Trimming left V 0 bases short and J 0 bases short, with 15 bases between. The CDR3, as DNA: TGTGCCAGCAGCCAAGACCCCCCTCCCAGGGACTCTGGAAACACCATATATTTT. It encodes CASSQDPPPRDSGNTIYF.

This chain links TRBV24-1 with TRBJ2-3, with D possibly TRBD1 on 6 matching bases. V was trimmed by 2 bases and J by 4 bases, leaving 15 bases between them. The CDR3 totals 16 residues. Germline CDR1 and CDR2: KGHDR and SFDVKD. CDR3 bases: TGTGCCACCAGTGATTCGGGCAGGGGAGTAGCAGATACGCAGTATTTT. Translating gives CATSDSGRGVADTQYF.

The rearrangement joins TRBV27 to TRBJ2-2, with TRBD1 matching over 7 bases. Trimming removed 5 bases from V and 3 bases from J; junction bases left unmatched: 12. This CDR3 spans 17 amino acids. CDR1 and CDR2 from the germline V gene are MNHEY and SMNVEV (reference sequence). The CDR3: CASSRKGQVKDTGELFF. CDR3 sequence (DNA): TGTGCCAGCAGTCGAAAAGGACAGGTTAAGGACACCGGGGAGCTGTTTTTT.

Only a few counts were recorded for this clone. This CDR3 reads CASSQTGGSYEQYF. In nucleotides, the CDR3 is TGTGCCAGCAGTCAGACAGGGGGTTCCTACGAGCAGTACTTC. The V gene is TRBV28, the J gene TRBJ2-7, with 9 nucleotides matching TRBD1. Germline V gene lookup returns CDR1 MDHEN and CDR2 SYDVKM. The CDR3 covers 14 residues. V trimming: 5 bases; J trimming: 1 base; junction bases outside the gene matches: 3. Together with reference TRBV28 and TRBJ2-7, the CDR3 gives the full variable domain: DVKVTQSSRYLVKRTGEKVFLECVQDMDHENMFWYRQDPGLGLRLIYFSYDVKMKEKGDIPEGYSVSREKKERFSLILESASTNQTSMYLCASSQTGGSYEQYFGPGTRLTVT.

The rearrangement joins TRBV18 to TRBJ1-1; D unclear. CDR1 and CDR2 from the germline V gene are KGHSH and LQKENI. The V and J ends lost 4 bases and 1 base respectively, with 4 bases between them. This CDR3 spans 12 amino acids. The CDR3 region has the DNA TGTGCCAGCTCACGACAGAACACTGAAGCTTTCTTT. Its protein product is CASSRQNTEAFF.

The chain has TRBV6-6 and TRBJ2-3, with D possibly being TRBD1 (6 bases). V lost 6 bases to trimming and J lost 8 bases, with 18 bases between them. This CDR3 contains 14 residues. Germline V CDR1 and CDR2: MNHNY, SVGAGI (reference sequence). The CDR3 bases are TGTGCCAGCAGATTTGGGGGCACCTCGGGTACGCAGTATTTT. Translated: CASRFGGTSGTQYF.

The chain joins TRBV27 to TRBJ2-3; 13 bases align to TRBD2. The CDR3 runs 16 residues. The V and J ends lost 7 bases and 8 bases, in that order; junction bases with no gene match: 12. The germline CDR1 and CDR2 sequences are MNHEY and SMNVEV (reference sequence). The CDR3 coding sequence is TGTGCCAGCAACCCTCTACTAGCGGGAGGGCCGGGTACGCAGTATTTT. As protein: CASNPLLAGGPGTQYF.

V usage is TRBV2 and J usage is TRBJ2-3, with D possibly TRBD2 on 6 matching bases. V dropped 7 bases and J dropped 0 bases, with 11 bases sitting between them. Germline V gives CDR1 SNHLY, CDR2 FYNNEI. The CDR3 is 14 amino acids. The CDR3 nucleotides are TGTGCCAGCAAGGCGGACTACAGCACAGATACGCAGTATTTT. This sequence encodes CASKADYSTDTQYF.

The gene calls are TRBV5-1 and TRBJ2-3; 8 bases fit TRBD2. Per the germline V gene, CDR1 is SGHRS and CDR2 is YFSETQ. The J segment lost 7 bases and the V segment lost 0 bases, leaving 7 bases of the junction unmatched. The CDR3 has 15 residues. This CDR3 is CASSLEASGRNTQYF. As DNA, the CDR3 is TGCGCCAGCAGCTTGGAGGCCAGCGGGAGAAATACGCAGTATTTT.

This clone was picked up many times. The rearrangement joins TRBV7-8 to TRBJ2-7; D gene unclear. CDR3 length: 12 amino acids. V was trimmed by 0 bases and J by 3 bases, leaving 3 bases between them. CDR1 and CDR2 from the germline V gene are SGHVS and FQNEAQ. For the CDR3, the DNA is TGTGCCAGCAGCTTAGCACTCTACGAGCAGTACTTC. Translated: CASSLALYEQYF. The complete variable domain, with remaining parts taken from reference TRBV7-8 and TRBJ2-7, reads GAGVSQSPRYKVAKRGQDVALRCDPISGHVSLFWYQQALGQGPEFLTYFQNEAQLDKSGLPSDRFFAERPEGSVSTLKIQRTQQEDSAVYLCASSLALYEQYFGPGTRLTVT.

This chain joins TRBV27 and TRBJ2-3; tentative D call: TRBD2 (6 bases). The CDR3 loop spans 17 amino acids. Per germline, CDR1 MNHEY and CDR2 SMNVEV (reference sequence). Between the trimmed V and J ends, which lost 5 bases and 0 bases, there was a span of 18 bases. The CDR3 sequence: CASSPRTTGLSTDTQYF. DNA for the CDR3: TGTGCCAGCAGTCCGCGGACTACCGGCCTAAGCACAGATACGCAGTATTTT.

This clone was seen a single time. CDR3 region: CASSSDYGYTF. The CDR3 region has the DNA TGTGCCAGCAGTTCCGACTATGGCTACACCTTC. This chain connects TRBV12-3 or TRBV12-4 to TRBJ1-2, with unresolved D. The V and J ends lost 4 bases and 3 bases respectively, with 3 bases between them. CDR3 length: 11 amino acids.

The genes are TRBV24-1 and TRBJ2-7, with 7 bases identical to TRBD2. The ends lost 5 bases at V and 2 bases at J; junction bases unmatched: 5. This CDR3 contains 14 residues. From germline, CDR1 is KGHDR and CDR2 SFDVKD. This CDR3 is CATSASGTAYEQYF. The CDR3 DNA reads as TGTGCCACCAGTGCTAGCGGTACTGCCTACGAGCAGTACTTC.

This clone has a single count. This CDR3 reads CASNSRGSYEQYF. The CDR3 DNA sequence: TGTGCCAGCAATTCAAGGGGGTCCTACGAGCAGTACTTC. V gene TRBV6-5 combines with J gene TRBJ2-7, with D perhaps TRBD1 (6 bases). The CDR3 has 13 amino acids. The V end was cut by 7 bases, the J end by 1 base, with 11 bases between. Germline assignment: CDR1 MNHEY and CDR2 SVGAGI.

The rearrangement joins TRBV19 to TRBJ2-3; 8 nucleotides line up with TRBD1. V dropped 5 bases and J dropped 5; count of bases not matched to a gene: 12. Germline V lookup: CDR1 LNHDA, CDR2 SQIVND (reference sequence). The CDR3 spans 16 residues. The CDR3 coding sequence is TGTGCCAGTAGTCCCCGAGCAGGGGGCGCGCGAGATACGCAGTATTTT. Encoded protein: CASSPRAGGARDTQYF.

This clone was seen a single time. The CDR3 coding sequence is TGTGCCGGGTCGGGACAGGGGGAGAACACTGAAGCTTTCTTT. Residues: CAGSGQGENTEAFF. The V gene is TRBV30, the J gene TRBJ1-1; 11 bases line up with TRBD1. Per the germline V gene, CDR1 is GTSNPN and CDR2 is SVGIG (reference sequence). The CDR3 totals 14 residues. J gave up 1 base and V 8 bases, and 6 bases lay outside the gene matches.

The gene calls are TRBV19 and TRBJ1-1; no reliable D call. CDR1 and CDR2 (germline): LNHDA, SQIVND (reference sequence). CDR3 length equals 15 residues. V lost 8 bases, J lost 1 base, and 17 bases lay in between. Here the CDR3 reads CASVREGFTNTEAFF. For the CDR3, the DNA is TGTGCCAGTGTTCGGGAGGGATTCACGAACACTGAAGCTTTCTTT.

Comments on this clone: This CDR3 is also generated by other DNA sequences in the sample. This chain links TRBV7-6 with TRBJ2-6; D is uncertain. V lost 5 bases to trimming and J lost 1 base, with 9 bases between them. The CDR3 is 15 amino acids. Germline V gene data show CDR1 as SGHVS and CDR2 as FNYEAQ. CDR3 residues: CASSRGGSGANVLTF. CDR3 DNA: TGTGCCAGCAGCCGAGGTGGGTCTGGGGCCAACGTCCTGACTTTC.

The chain has TRBV7-3 and TRBJ1-5; D possibly corresponds to TRBD1 (6 bases). Germline lookup yields CDR1 SGHTA and CDR2 FQGTGA. V dropped 5 bases and J dropped 4 bases, with 9 bases sitting between them. The CDR3 runs to 13 residues. The CDR3 protein is CASSLGQNQPQHF. CDR3 coding DNA: TGTGCCAGCAGCCTCGGACAGAATCAGCCCCAGCATTTT. Supplemented by reference TRBV7-3 and TRBJ1-5, the full variable domain reads GAGVSQTPSNKVTEKGKYVELRCDPISGHTALYWYRQSLGQGPEFLIYFQGTGAADDSGLPNDRFFAVRPEGSVSTLKIQRTERGDSAVYLCASSLGQNQPQHFGDGTRLSIL.

This chain joins TRBV24-1 and TRBJ2-1; D remains ambiguous. The CDR3 runs to 17 residues. Trimming took 0 bases from V and 0 from J, leaving 11 bases between them. The germline CDR1 and CDR2 sequences are KGHDR and SFDVKD. CDR3 in amino acids: CATSDLPSADSYNEQFF. The CDR3, as DNA: TGTGCCACCAGTGATTTGCCCAGCGCCGACTCCTACAATGAGCAGTTCTTC.

The rearrangement links TRBV11-1 to TRBJ2-1, with a weak D call TRBD2 (6 bases). The CDR3 loop spans 16 amino acids. V was clipped by 1 base and J by 0 bases, with 10 bases between them. Germline V gives CDR1 SGHAT, CDR2 FQDESV (reference sequence). DNA for the CDR3: TGTGCCAGCAGCTTAGACGGCGGGAACTCCTACAATGAGCAGTTCTTC. This sequence encodes CASSLDGGNSYNEQFF.

The V gene is TRBV2, the J gene TRBJ1-1; the match to TRBD1 covers 12 bases. The germline V gene has CDR1 SNHLY and CDR2 FYNNEI. This CDR3 is built from 14 residues. With V trimmed by 6 bases and J by 6 bases, 5 bases remained unmatched. Here the CDR3 DNA reads TGTGCCAGCAGGGGGACAGGGGGCATAGCTGAAGCTTTCTTT. Amino acid sequence: CASRGTGGIAEAFF.